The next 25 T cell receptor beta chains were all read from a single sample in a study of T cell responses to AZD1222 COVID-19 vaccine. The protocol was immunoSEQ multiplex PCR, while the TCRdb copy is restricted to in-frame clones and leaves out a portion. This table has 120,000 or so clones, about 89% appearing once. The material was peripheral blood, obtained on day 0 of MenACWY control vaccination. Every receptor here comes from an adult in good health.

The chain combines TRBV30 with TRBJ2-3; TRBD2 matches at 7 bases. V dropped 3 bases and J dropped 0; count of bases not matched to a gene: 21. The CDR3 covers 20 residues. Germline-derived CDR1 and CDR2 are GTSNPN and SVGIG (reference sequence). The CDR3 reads CAWRFRVGGFCPTSTDTQYF. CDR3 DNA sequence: TGTGCCTGGAGATTCCGTGTGGGAGGGTTTTGTCCTACTAGCACAGATACGCAGTATTTT.

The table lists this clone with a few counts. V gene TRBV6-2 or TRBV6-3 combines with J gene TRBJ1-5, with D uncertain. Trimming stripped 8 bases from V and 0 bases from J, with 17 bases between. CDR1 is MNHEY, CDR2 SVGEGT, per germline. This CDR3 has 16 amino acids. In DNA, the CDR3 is TGTGCCAGCCGCCGGCGGGCGGAATATAGCAATCAGCCCCAGCATTTT. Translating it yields CASRRRAEYSNQPQHF.

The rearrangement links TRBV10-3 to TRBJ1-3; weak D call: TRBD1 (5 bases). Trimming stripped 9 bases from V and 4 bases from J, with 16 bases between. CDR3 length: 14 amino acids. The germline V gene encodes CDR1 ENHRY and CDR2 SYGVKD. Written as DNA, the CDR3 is TGTGCCATGGGCGAGGGGCAATCCGGAAACACCATATATTTT. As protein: CAMGEGQSGNTIYF.

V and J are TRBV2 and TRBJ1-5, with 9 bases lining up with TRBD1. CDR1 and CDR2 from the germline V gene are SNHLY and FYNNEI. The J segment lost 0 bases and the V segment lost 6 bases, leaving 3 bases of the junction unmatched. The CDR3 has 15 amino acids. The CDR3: CASSVDRGSNQPQHF. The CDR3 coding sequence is TGTGCCAGCAGCGTGGACAGGGGTAGCAATCAGCCCCAGCATTTT. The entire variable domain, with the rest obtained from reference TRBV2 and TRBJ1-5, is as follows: EPEVTQTPSHQVTQMGQEVILRCVPISNHLYFYWYRQILGQKVEFLVSFYNNEISEKSEIFDDQFSVERPDGSNFTLKIRSTKLEDSAMYFCASSVDRGSNQPQHFGDGTRLSIL.

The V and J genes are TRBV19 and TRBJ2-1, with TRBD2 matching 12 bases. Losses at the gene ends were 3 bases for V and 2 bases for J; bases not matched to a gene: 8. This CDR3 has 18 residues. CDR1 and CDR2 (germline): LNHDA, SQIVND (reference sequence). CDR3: CASSIRLAGDPPYNEQFF. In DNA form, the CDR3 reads TGTGCCAGTAGTATCCGACTAGCGGGAGATCCCCCCTACAATGAGCAGTTCTTC.

CDR3 protein: CASSYRLWFEQYF. CDR3 nucleotide sequence: TGTGCCAGCAGTTACCGGTTGTGGTTCGAGCAGTACTTC. This chain joins TRBV6-5 and TRBJ2-7; D unclear. The CDR3 covers 13 residues. Germline assignment: CDR1 MNHEY and CDR2 SVGAGI. Trimming removed 2 bases from V and 6 bases from J, with 11 bases in between.

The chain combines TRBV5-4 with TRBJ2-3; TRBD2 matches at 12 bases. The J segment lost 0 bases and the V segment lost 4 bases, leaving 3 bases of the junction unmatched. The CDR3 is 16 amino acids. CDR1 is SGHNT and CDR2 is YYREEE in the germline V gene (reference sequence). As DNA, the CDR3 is TGTGCCAGCAGCCCTAGCGGGAGGGGAAGCACAGATACGCAGTATTTT. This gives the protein CASSPSGRGSTDTQYF.

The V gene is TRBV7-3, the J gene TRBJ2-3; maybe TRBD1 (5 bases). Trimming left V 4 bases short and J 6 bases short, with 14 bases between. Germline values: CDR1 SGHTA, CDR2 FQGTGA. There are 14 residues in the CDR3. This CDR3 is CASSSRQLGDTQYF. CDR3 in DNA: TGTGCCAGCAGCTCGCGACAGCTCGGCGATACGCAGTATTTT.

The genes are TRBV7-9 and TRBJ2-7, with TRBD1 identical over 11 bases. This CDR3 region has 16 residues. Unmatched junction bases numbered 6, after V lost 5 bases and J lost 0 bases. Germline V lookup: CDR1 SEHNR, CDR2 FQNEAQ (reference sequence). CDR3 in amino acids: CASSPSGTGGSYEQYF. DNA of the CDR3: TGTGCCAGCAGCCCATCCGGGACAGGGGGCTCCTACGAGCAGTACTTC.

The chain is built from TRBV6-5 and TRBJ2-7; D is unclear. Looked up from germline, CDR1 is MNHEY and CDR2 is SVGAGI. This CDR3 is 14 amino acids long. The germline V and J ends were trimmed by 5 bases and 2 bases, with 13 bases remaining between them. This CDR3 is CASSIQKGTYEQYF. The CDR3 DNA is TGTGCCAGCAGTATCCAGAAAGGGACCTACGAGCAGTACTTC.

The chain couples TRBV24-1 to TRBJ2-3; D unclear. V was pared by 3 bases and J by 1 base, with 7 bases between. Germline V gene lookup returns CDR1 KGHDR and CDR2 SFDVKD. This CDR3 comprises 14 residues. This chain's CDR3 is CATSDRTGTDTQYF. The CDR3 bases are TGTGCCACCAGTGATAGGACGGGCACAGATACGCAGTATTTT.

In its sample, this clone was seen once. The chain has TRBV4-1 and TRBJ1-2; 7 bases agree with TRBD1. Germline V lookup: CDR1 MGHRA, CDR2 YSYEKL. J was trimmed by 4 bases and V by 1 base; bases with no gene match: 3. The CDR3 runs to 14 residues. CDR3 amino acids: CASSQVGGSYGYTF. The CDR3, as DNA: TGCGCCAGCAGCCAAGTAGGGGGCAGCTATGGCTACACCTTC.

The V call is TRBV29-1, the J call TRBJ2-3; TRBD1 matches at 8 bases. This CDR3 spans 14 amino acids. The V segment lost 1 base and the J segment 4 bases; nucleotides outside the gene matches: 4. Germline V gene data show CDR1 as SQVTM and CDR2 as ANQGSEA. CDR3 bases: TGCAGCGTTGAAGGGACAGGGCAAGCAGATACGCAGTATTTT. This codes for CSVEGTGQADTQYF.

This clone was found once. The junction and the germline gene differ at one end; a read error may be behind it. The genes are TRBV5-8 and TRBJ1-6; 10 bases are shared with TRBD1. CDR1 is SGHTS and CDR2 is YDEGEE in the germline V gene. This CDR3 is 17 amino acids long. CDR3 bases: TGTGCCAGCAGTTTGGAAATCAGGACAGGGGGTAATTCACCCCTCCACTTT. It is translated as CASSLEIRTGGNSPLHF.

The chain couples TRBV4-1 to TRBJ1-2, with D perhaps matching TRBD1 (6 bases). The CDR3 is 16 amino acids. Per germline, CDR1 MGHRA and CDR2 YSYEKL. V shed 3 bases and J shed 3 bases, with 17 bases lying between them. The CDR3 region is CASSHPIRGLDYGYTF. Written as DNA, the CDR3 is TGCGCCAGCAGCCACCCCATCAGGGGTTTAGACTATGGCTACACCTTC.

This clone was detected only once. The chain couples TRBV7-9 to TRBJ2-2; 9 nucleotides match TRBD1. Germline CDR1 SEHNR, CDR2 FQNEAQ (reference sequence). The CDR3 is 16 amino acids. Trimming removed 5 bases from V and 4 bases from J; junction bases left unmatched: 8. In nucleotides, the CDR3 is TGTGCCAGCAGCCCGCGAGGGACAGGGACCACCGGGGAGCTGTTTTTT. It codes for CASSPRGTGTTGELFF. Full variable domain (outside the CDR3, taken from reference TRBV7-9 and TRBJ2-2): DTGVSQNPRHKITKRGQNVTFRCDPISEHNRLYWYRQTLGQGPEFLTYFQNEAQLEKSRLLSDRFSAERPKGSFSTLEIQRTEQGDSAMYLCASSPRGTGTTGELFFGEGSRLTVL.

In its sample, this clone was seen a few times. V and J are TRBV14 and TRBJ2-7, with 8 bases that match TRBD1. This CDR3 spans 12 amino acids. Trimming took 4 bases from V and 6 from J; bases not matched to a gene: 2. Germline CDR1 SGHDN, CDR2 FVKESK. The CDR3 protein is CASSPTGVEQYF. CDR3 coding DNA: TGTGCCAGCAGCCCGACAGGGGTCGAGCAGTACTTC.

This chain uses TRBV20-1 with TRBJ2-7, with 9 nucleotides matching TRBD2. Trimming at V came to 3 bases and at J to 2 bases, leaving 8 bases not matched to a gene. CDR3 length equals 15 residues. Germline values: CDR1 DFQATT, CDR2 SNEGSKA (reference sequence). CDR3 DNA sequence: TGCAGTGCTAGTTTTGGGACTAGCATTACCTACGAGCAGTACTTC. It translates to CSASFGTSITYEQYF.

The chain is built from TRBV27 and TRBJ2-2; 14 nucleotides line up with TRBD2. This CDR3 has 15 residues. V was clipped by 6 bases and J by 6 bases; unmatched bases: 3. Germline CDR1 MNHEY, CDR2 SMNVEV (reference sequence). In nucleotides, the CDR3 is TGTGCCAGCAGGACGGGACTAGCGGGAGCCGGGGAGCTGTTTTTT. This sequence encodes CASRTGLAGAGELFF.

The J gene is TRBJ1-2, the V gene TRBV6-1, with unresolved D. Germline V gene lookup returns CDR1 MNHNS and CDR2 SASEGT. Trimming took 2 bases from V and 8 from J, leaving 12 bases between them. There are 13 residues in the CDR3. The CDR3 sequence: CASSEPAGGGYTF. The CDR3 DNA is TGTGCCAGCAGTGAACCGGCGGGAGGGGGCTACACCTTC.

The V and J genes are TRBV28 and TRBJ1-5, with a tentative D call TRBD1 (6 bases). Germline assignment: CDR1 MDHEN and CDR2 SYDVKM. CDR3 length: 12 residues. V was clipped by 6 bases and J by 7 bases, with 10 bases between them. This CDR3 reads CASRQGGQPQHF. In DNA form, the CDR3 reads TGTGCCAGCAGACAGGGCGGACAGCCCCAGCATTTT.

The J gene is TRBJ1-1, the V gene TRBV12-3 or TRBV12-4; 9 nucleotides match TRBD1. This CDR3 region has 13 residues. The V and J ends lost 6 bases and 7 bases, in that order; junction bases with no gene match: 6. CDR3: CASRLTGGGEAFF. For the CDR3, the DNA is TGTGCCAGCAGGCTTACAGGGGGCGGTGAAGCTTTCTTT.

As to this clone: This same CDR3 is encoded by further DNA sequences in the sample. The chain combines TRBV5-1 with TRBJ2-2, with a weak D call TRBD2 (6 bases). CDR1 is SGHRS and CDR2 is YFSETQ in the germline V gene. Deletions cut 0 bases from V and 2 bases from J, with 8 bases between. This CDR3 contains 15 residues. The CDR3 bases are TGCGCCAGCAGCTTGGAACTAGCCAACACCGGGGAGCTGTTTTTT. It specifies CASSLELANTGELFF. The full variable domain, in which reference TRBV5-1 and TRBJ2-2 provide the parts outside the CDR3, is KAGVTQTPRYLIKTRGQQVTLSCSPISGHRSVSWYQQTPGQGLQFLFEYFSETQRNKGNFPGRFSGRQFSNSRSEMNVSTLELGDSALYLCASSLELANTGELFFGEGSRLTVL.

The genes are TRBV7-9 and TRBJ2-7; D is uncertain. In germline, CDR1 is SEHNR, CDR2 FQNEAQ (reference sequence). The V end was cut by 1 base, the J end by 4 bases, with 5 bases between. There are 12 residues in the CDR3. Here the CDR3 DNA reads TGTGCCAGCAGCTTAGACCATTACGAGCAGTACTTC. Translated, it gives CASSLDHYEQYF.

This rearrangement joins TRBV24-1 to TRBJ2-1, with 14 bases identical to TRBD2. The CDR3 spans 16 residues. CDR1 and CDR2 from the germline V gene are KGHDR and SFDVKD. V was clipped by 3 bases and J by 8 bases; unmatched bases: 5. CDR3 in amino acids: CATSDRTSGRRDEQFF. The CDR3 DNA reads TGTGCCACCAGTGATAGGACTAGCGGGAGGAGGGATGAGCAGTTCTTC.